The next 20 T cell receptor beta chains were all read from a single sample in a study of read filtering for tumor transcriptome and immune sequencing. The library was built from roughly 400 ng RNA with molecular barcoded adaptors for alpha/delta and beta/gamma chains. TCRdb passed the reads through MiXCR, listing each CDR3 protein once. The top ten clones hold around 10% of a sample with about 130,000 distinct CDR3 sequences, 10% to 15% of them seen once. Sequences were obtained from a population of CD138-negative cells sorted from bone marrow. Every receptor here comes from a donor at least 40 years old with multiple myeloma.

In its sample, this clonotype was seen a few times. The V gene is TRBV3-1, the J gene TRBJ1-5, with D perhaps matching TRBD1 (5 bases). Trimming removed 1 base from V and 4 bases from J, with 8 bases in between. Germline V gene lookup returns CDR1 LGHDT and CDR2 YNNKEL (reference sequence). The CDR3 contains 14 residues. The CDR3 nucleotides read TGTGCCAGCAGCCAAGGAAACAGGAATCAGCCCCAGCATTTT. This sequence encodes CASSQGNRNQPQHF.

Worth noting for this clonotype: This may be a read error: a much more frequent sequence differs by one nucleotide. The genes are TRBV9 and TRBJ2-1; TRBD1 agrees at 8 bases. Germline lookup yields CDR1 SGDLS and CDR2 YYNGEE. The CDR3 has 12 residues. The DNA for the CDR3 is TGTGCCGGCAGCAGGGGGCGAGATGAGCAGTTCTTC. It is translated as CAGSRGRDEQFF.

Comment on this clonotype: A read error is likely, as this CDR3 ends without the conserved phenylalanine or tryptophan. The chain combines TRBV23-1 with TRBJ2-1, with 7 bases fitting TRBD1. TRBV23-1 falls under the ORF class, with uncertain function. The CDR3 has 20 residues. Trimming removed 11 bases from V and 2 bases from J; junction bases left unmatched: 27. CDR3 loop: CACEENGTAYPSSPYNEQFL. The CDR3 nucleotides read TGCGCCTGTGAAGAGAACGGGACAGCCTATCCCTCGAGCCCCTACAATGAGCAGTTCCTC.

In its sample, this clonotype was seen many times. The chain has TRBV3-1 and TRBJ1-5, with D maybe TRBD1 (6 bases). CDR1 is LGHDT, CDR2 YNNKEL, per germline (reference sequence). The CDR3 spans 14 residues. V dropped 3 bases and J dropped 7 bases, with 13 bases sitting between them. The chain's CDR3 is CASSQYYRDQPQHF. The CDR3 DNA reads TGTGCCAGCAGCCAGTACTACAGGGACCAGCCCCAGCATTTT.

On this clonotype itself: This may come from a read error, since a much larger clone is one base off. The rearrangement uses TRBV10-3 and TRBJ2-7; D not resolved. Germline V gene sequence: CDR1 ENHRY, CDR2 SYGVKD. This CDR3 contains 12 residues. Between the trimmed V and J ends, which lost 4 bases and 3 bases, there was a span of 7 bases. CDR3 loop: CAISGVNYEQYF. CDR3 nucleotides: TGTGCCATCAGTGGGGTAAACTACGAGCAGTACTTC.

This clonotype was observed a few times. This chain links TRBV20-1 with TRBJ2-7; D ambiguous. V was pared by 5 bases and J by 6 bases, with 14 bases between. Germline-derived CDR1 and CDR2 are DFQATT and SNEGSKA (reference sequence). CDR3 size: 12 residues. The CDR3 reads CSAVRSSTEQYF. The CDR3 DNA follows: TGCAGTGCTGTGCGCTCTAGTACCGAGCAGTACTTC.

This clonotype showed up many times. This sequence joins TRBV7-8 and TRBJ2-2, with a weak D call TRBD2 (5 bases). In germline, CDR1 is SGHVS, CDR2 FQNEAQ. The CDR3 covers 13 residues. Trimming took off 5 bases at V and 4 bases at J, with 8 bases between the two ends. CDR3 sequence: CASSRGSTGELFF. The CDR3 bases are TGTGCCAGCAGCAGAGGGAGCACCGGGGAGCTGTTTTTT.

This clonotype was recorded many times. This rearrangement joins TRBV7-3 to TRBJ2-3, with a weak D call TRBD1 (6 bases). V dropped 4 bases and J dropped 3 bases, with 11 bases sitting between them. CDR3 length: 14 residues. Germline values: CDR1 SGHTA, CDR2 FQGTGA. CDR3 in amino acids: CASSSGQGTDTQYF. CDR3 sequence (DNA): TGTGCCAGCAGCTCTGGCCAGGGGACAGATACGCAGTATTTT.

This clonotype showed up many times. V usage is TRBV2 and J usage is TRBJ2-3; possible D gene TRBD1, 6 bases. The V and J ends lost 6 bases and 0 bases respectively, with 10 bases between them. The CDR3 has 14 residues. From germline, CDR1 is SNHLY and CDR2 FYNNEI. Written as DNA, the CDR3 is TGTGCCAGCAGAAGACAGGAGAGCACAGATACGCAGTATTTT. It translates to CASRRQESTDTQYF.

The chain employs TRBV10-2 and TRBJ2-5, with D possibly being TRBD1 (6 bases). The ends were cut back, 8 bases at V and 7 bases at J, with 17 bases in the middle. Germline lookup yields CDR1 WSHSY and CDR2 SAAADI. The CDR3 contains 13 residues. CDR3 in amino acids: CASSGSSRGTQYF. The CDR3, as DNA: TGCGCCAGCTCGGGGTCGAGCAGGGGGACCCAGTACTTC.

Comment on this clonotype: A much larger clone differs by one base, so this may be a read error. The J gene is TRBJ2-7, the V gene TRBV28; D is perhaps TRBD2 (6 bases). CDR3 size: 12 residues. Germline V gene lookup returns CDR1 MDHEN and CDR2 SYDVKM. Trimming removed 10 bases from V and 4 bases from J, with 14 bases in between. Written as DNA, the CDR3 is TGTGCCACCGCACCCAGCGGGTACGAGCAGTACTTC. Residues: CATAPSGYEQYF.

This clonotype was counted only a few times. One base away lies a much larger clone, so this may be a sequencing read error. The chain uses TRBV29-1 and TRBJ2-5, with 8 bases aligning to TRBD1. V gave up 7 bases and J gave up 9 bases; unmatched junction bases: 10. CDR1 and CDR2 from the germline V gene are SQVTM and ANQGSEA. The CDR3 contains 12 residues. The CDR3 spells CSGGDRTLAQYF. The CDR3 coding sequence is TGCAGCGGCGGGGACAGGACTTTGGCCCAGTACTTC.

This clonotype was seen at least ten times. The gene calls are TRBV28 and TRBJ2-5, with 7 bases matching TRBD1. V lost 6 bases to trimming and J lost 5 bases; unmatched junction nucleotides: 21. CDR1 and CDR2 (germline): MDHEN, SYDVKM. The CDR3 covers 18 residues. This CDR3 is CASSPSRGLGSFGETQYF. Here the CDR3 DNA reads TGTGCCAGCAGCCCCTCAAGGGGGCTTGGGAGTTTCGGGGAGACCCAGTACTTC.

V usage is TRBV2 and J usage is TRBJ1-3; no clear D gene. CDR3 length equals 16 residues. The V gene lost 3 bases and the J gene lost 2 bases, with 14 bases spanning the gap. In germline, CDR1 is SNHLY, CDR2 FYNNEI. In DNA form, the CDR3 reads TGTGCCAGCAGTGACCGTCCCCCAGGCGCTGGAAACACCATATATTTT. Its protein product is CASSDRPPGAGNTIYF.

V usage is TRBV5-6 and J usage is TRBJ2-7; the match to TRBD1 covers 8 bases. The CDR3 loop spans 16 amino acids. Germline-derived CDR1 and CDR2 are SGHDT and YYEEEE. After removal of 4 bases from V and 4 bases from J, the junction contained 13 bases not matched to a gene. CDR3 in DNA: TGTGCCAGCAGCGTGACCCCGGGACAGGTACTTTACGAGCAGTACTTC. Translation gives CASSVTPGQVLYEQYF. Based on the CDR3 plus reference TRBV5-6 and TRBJ2-7, the full variable domain is DAGVTQSPTHLIKTRGQQVTLRCSPKSGHDTVSWYQQALGQGPQFIFQYYEEEERQRGNFPDRFSGHQFPNYSSELNVNALLLGDSALYLCASSVTPGQVLYEQYFGPGTRLTVT.

This clonotype was counted at least ten times. The chain recombines TRBV3-1 with TRBJ2-1; unclear D gene. V gave up 1 base and J gave up 13 bases, with 8 bases separating them. Germline CDR1 is LGHDT and CDR2 is YNNKEL (reference sequence). The CDR3 length is 11 residues. The CDR3 region has the DNA TGTGCCAGCAGCCAAGGGTCGTCACAGTTCTTC. Amino acids: CASSQGSSQFF.

The chain uses TRBV3-1 and TRBJ2-7, with D unclear. Trimming shortened V by 3 bases and J by 9 bases, and 18 bases separated the two germline ends. This CDR3 region has 14 residues. Germline-derived CDR1 and CDR2 are LGHDT and YNNKEL (reference sequence). CDR3 loop: CASSQDQSALAQYF. The DNA for the CDR3 is TGTGCCAGCAGCCAGGACCAATCAGCCCTGGCGCAGTACTTC.

This clonotype was picked up many times. This chain uses TRBV9 with TRBJ2-3; tentatively, D is TRBD2 (5 bases). The CDR3 consists of 16 residues. Trimming left V 3 bases short and J 0 bases short, with 14 bases between. Germline V gene lookup returns CDR1 SGDLS and CDR2 YYNGEE. The CDR3 DNA follows: TGTGCCAGCAGCGACCCTCCCTGGACTAGCACAGATACGCAGTATTTT. Residues: CASSDPPWTSTDTQYF. Looking up the rest from reference TRBV9 and TRBJ2-3 gives the full variable domain: DSGVTQTPKHLITATGQRVTLRCSPRSGDLSVYWYQQSLDQGLQFLIQYYNGEERAKGNILERFSAQQFPDLHSELNLSSLELGDSALYFCASSDPPWTSTDTQYFGPGTRLTVL.

V gene TRBV18 combines with J gene TRBJ1-5, with 9 bases identical to TRBD1. V was clipped by 3 bases and J by 2 bases; unmatched bases: 5. CDR1 is KGHSH and CDR2 is LQKENI in the germline V gene. This CDR3 comprises 16 residues. The CDR3, as DNA: TGTGCCAGCTCACCTACAGGGGGCGAGGGCAATCAGCCCCAGCATTTT. Translation: CASSPTGGEGNQPQHF.

This clonotype was found many times. The rearrangement joins TRBV7-3 to TRBJ2-3; possibly TRBD1 or TRBD2 for D (5 bases each). Trimming removed 7 bases from V and 0 bases from J, with 14 bases in between. The CDR3 runs 15 residues. CDR1 is SGHTA, CDR2 FQGTGA, per germline. CDR3 loop: CASTVGTSSTDTQYF. The DNA of the CDR3 is TGTGCCAGCACCGTAGGGACGAGCAGCACAGATACGCAGTATTTT.